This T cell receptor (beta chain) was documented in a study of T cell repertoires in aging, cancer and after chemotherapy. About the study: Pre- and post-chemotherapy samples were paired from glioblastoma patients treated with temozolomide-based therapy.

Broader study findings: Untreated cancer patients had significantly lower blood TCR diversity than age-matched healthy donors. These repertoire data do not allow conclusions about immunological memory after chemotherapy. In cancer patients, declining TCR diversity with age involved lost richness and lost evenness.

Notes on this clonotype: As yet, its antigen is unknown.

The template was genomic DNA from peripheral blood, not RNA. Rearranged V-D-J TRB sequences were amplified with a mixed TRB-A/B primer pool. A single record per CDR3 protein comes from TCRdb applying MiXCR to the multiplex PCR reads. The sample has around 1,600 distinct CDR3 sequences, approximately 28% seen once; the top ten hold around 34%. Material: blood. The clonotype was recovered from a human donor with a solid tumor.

CDR3 nucleotides: TGTGCCAGCAAAAGACAGTTTAATGAAAAACTGTTTTTT. Its translation is CASKRQFNEKLFF. The rearrangement links TRBV6-5 to TRBJ1-4; possibly TRBD1 for D (5 bases). V shed 7 bases and J shed 4 bases, with 10 bases lying between them. The CDR3 consists of 13 residues. CDR1 and CDR2 (germline): MNHEY, SVGAGI.